The T cell receptor (beta chain) described here comes from a study of cytomegalovirus exposure and HLA in healthy donors. Notes on the study in general: TCR beta sequences numbering around 15,000 were associated with HLA alleles at 0.05 false discovery rate in a later analysis. High sensitivity and specificity were reportedly achieved when the classifier diagnosed cytomegalovirus status. Later on, an analysis found that several of the most significant clusters appeared to be linked to common viral pathogens, which included parvovirus B19. The study put 150 to 200 TCR beta chains on its list as cytomegalovirus-associated.

Of note for this clone: Antigen unknown.

Germline V gene data show CDR1 as MNHEY and CDR2 as SMNVEV (reference sequence). Trimming left V 2 bases short and J 6 bases short, with 23 bases between. The CDR3 is 19 amino acids. The PCR used 60 Vbeta and 13 Jbeta primers. Only in-frame clones appear in the TCRdb table, and some are missing; sequencing was by immunoSEQ multiplex PCR. The data show some 130,000 clones, with roughly two thirds seen just once and 1% to 1.5% held by the top ten. The chain couples TRBV27 to TRBJ1-6, with a weak D call TRBD1 (5 bases). This TCR derives from a woman aged 35 to 49 in good health and CMV-seronegative. Sequencing used PBMCs. The CDR3 is CASSLNGGYAGRPNSPLHF. CDR3 sequence (DNA): TGTGCCAGCAGTTTAAACGGGGGATATGCAGGCAGGCCTAATTCACCCCTCCACTTT.